A selection of T cell receptor beta chains follows, all from one sample in a study of cytomegalovirus exposure and HLA in healthy donors. The protocol was immunoSEQ multiplex PCR, while the TCRdb copy is restricted to in-frame clones and leaves out a portion. The table records 150,000 to 200,000 clones, approximately 80% of them present only once. The sequenced sample consisted of PBMCs. Receptors originate from a young man in good health and CMV-seropositive. CDR3s include the opening cysteine and the closing phenylalanine or tryptophan. Each record gives: V gene, J gene, CDR3 protein.

V gene: TRBV7-9; J gene: TRBJ2-7; CDR3 protein: CASRFPGAGPYEQYF
V gene: TRBV5-1; J gene: TRBJ1-1; CDR3 protein: CASSLVGASEAFF
V gene: TRBV20-1; J gene: TRBJ1-1; CDR3 protein: CSAPVETGAFF
V gene: TRBV6-1; J gene: TRBJ1-1; CDR3 protein: CASRDRKNTEAFF
V gene: TRBV5-6; J gene: TRBJ1-2; CDR3 protein: CASSPPGQGWYGYTF
V gene: TRBV9; J gene: TRBJ2-5; CDR3 protein: CASSVDPLAGDTETQYF
V gene: TRBV30; J gene: TRBJ2-2; CDR3 protein: CAWSNPGQGDTGELFF
V gene: TRBV7-8; J gene: TRBJ2-7; CDR3 protein: CASSPERALTYEQYF
V gene: TRBV5-6; J gene: TRBJ2-7; CDR3 protein: CASSLFRGGSSSYEQYF
V gene: TRBV25-1; J gene: TRBJ2-7; CDR3 protein: CASSVTGMGMGEQYF
V gene: TRBV5-1; J gene: TRBJ2-5; CDR3 protein: CASSSGGRPQQETQYF
V gene: TRBV5-4; J gene: TRBJ1-2; CDR3 protein: CASGGGNYGYTF
V gene: TRBV7-7; J gene: TRBJ2-1; CDR3 protein: CASSLARGIYNEQFF
V gene: TRBV5-8; J gene: TRBJ1-1; CDR3 protein: CASSWGTGMNTEAFF
V gene: TRBV10-1; J gene: TRBJ2-2; CDR3 protein: CASSRPDRGSGELFF
V gene: TRBV11-2; J gene: TRBJ1-6; CDR3 protein: CASSLGGRSPLHF
V gene: TRBV9; J gene: TRBJ2-5; CDR3 protein: CASSPTGLAGQETQYF
V gene: TRBV7-6; J gene: TRBJ2-2; CDR3 protein: CASSLEAGTRALRSTGELFF
V gene: TRBV27; J gene: TRBJ2-1; CDR3 protein: CASSLLLAGGPGFEQFF
V gene: TRBV4-3; J gene: TRBJ1-1; CDR3 protein: CASSQERYGKVAFF
V gene: TRBV5-1; J gene: TRBJ2-2; CDR3 protein: CASSSNRDRGEMFF
V gene: TRBV7-9; J gene: TRBJ2-7; CDR3 protein: CASSMTSGGGYEQYF
V gene: TRBV29-1; J gene: TRBJ2-5; CDR3 protein: CSSARGQETQYF
V gene: TRBV30; J gene: TRBJ1-1; CDR3 protein: CAWHDRGSTEAFF
V gene: TRBV7-2; J gene: TRBJ2-4; CDR3 protein: CASSLVHRPDSGNIQYF
V gene: TRBV5-1; J gene: TRBJ2-3; CDR3 protein: CASSFSQGLTDTQYF
V gene: TRBV4-3; J gene: TRBJ2-2; CDR3 protein: CASSQDGAGGPTGELFF
V gene: TRBV15; J gene: TRBJ2-1; CDR3 protein: CATSAEGGELYEQFF
V gene: TRBV7-9; J gene: TRBJ2-7; CDR3 protein: CASSSTLTGSSEQYF
V gene: TRBV6-5; J gene: TRBJ2-7; CDR3 protein: CASSRDRNYEQYF
V gene: TRBV7-9; J gene: TRBJ2-5; CDR3 protein: CASLPQGPYQETQYF
V gene: TRBV7-2; J gene: TRBJ2-1; CDR3 protein: CASTKGGGGSKNEQFF
V gene: TRBV25-1; J gene: TRBJ1-5; CDR3 protein: CASSGTESNQPQHF
V gene: TRBV4-1; J gene: TRBJ2-3; CDR3 protein: CASSHGLAGGITDTQYF
V gene: TRBV5-6; J gene: TRBJ2-7; CDR3 protein: CASGSTSYEQYF
V gene: TRBV19; J gene: TRBJ1-2; CDR3 protein: CASSMPRDYGYTF
V gene: TRBV4-3; J gene: TRBJ1-5; CDR3 protein: CASSPLRDQPQHF
V gene: TRBV7-9; J gene: TRBJ1-5; CDR3 protein: CASSLVAGYRKHF
V gene: TRBV10-2; J gene: TRBJ2-5; CDR3 protein: CASTSGGVQETQYF